This TCR beta chain was profiled in a study of human T cells and chemical hapten exposure. Study-wide points: Expanded TCRs were compared with controls, and the expanded TCRs formed significantly more large CDR3 similarity clusters.

The CDR3 runs 15 residues. V gave up 3 bases and J gave up 2 bases, with 14 bases separating them. This clonotype was seen ten or more times. The antigen is unknown. MiXCR, run by TCRdb on the RACE reads, gives a single entry per CDR3 protein. The sample yields some 79,000 distinct CDR3 sequences, 10% to 14% seen once. Time point in this sample: patch test 3, about 24 weeks after DPC sensitization. The sample's treatment: therapeutic diphenylcyclopropenone sensitization with weekly scalp DPC. V is TRBV23-1 and J is TRBJ2-7, with D possibly matching TRBD2 (6 bases). TRBV23-1 is labeled an ORF, and its function is uncertain. This receptor was identified in a woman aged 45-65 years with alopecia areata. Some clones in this sample may be carry-over from other donors' samples. The sample here was whole blood, taken in connection with sensitization to the hapten diphenylcyclopropenone (DPC). The CDR3: CASSQPGRTTYEQYF. The CDR3 DNA reads as TGCGCCAGCAGTCAGCCGGGACGGACTACCTACGAGCAGTACTTC.